These 13 T cell receptor beta chains share one sample of origin, sequenced in a study of cytomegalovirus exposure and HLA in healthy donors. PCR used 60 Vbeta primers and 13 Jbeta primers. Measured with immunoSEQ multiplex PCR; TCRdb has only the in-frame clones, and not every one. In total, the table holds over 45,000 clones. Sequencing was performed on PBMCs. These receptors all come from a young woman in good health and CMV-seronegative.

The rearrangement links TRBV15 to TRBJ2-7; perhaps TRBD2 as D (7 bases). CDR3 length: 16 residues. Germline CDR1 and CDR2: LNHNV and YYDKDF (reference sequence). Between the trimmed V and J ends, which lost 1 base and 4 bases, there was a span of 17 bases. CDR3 nucleotide sequence: TGTGCCACCAGCAGAGTGGGGGGGCGCGCACAATACGAGCAGTACTTC. This sequence encodes CATSRVGGRAQYEQYF.

The rearrangement joins TRBV2 to TRBJ1-5; no clear D gene. CDR3 size: 13 residues. The germline V gene encodes CDR1 SNHLY and CDR2 FYNNEI. Trimming stripped 6 bases from V and 9 bases from J, with 15 bases between. The CDR3 bases are TGTGCCAGCAGGGGTTACCAGGATGCGCCCCAGCATTTT. This encodes CASRGYQDAPQHF. The full variable domain, completed using reference TRBV2 and TRBJ1-5, is EPEVTQTPSHQVTQMGQEVILRCVPISNHLYFYWYRQILGQKVEFLVSFYNNEISEKSEIFDDQFSVERPDGSNFTLKIRSTKLEDSAMYFCASRGYQDAPQHFGDGTRLSIL.

The V and J genes are TRBV5-1 and TRBJ1-6, with 8 positions matching TRBD1. V shed 0 bases and J 12 bases; nucleotides not matched to a gene: 14. This CDR3 contains 17 residues. CDR1 is SGHRS, CDR2 YFSETQ, per germline. The CDR3 loop reads CASSLGLYGQGVEPLHF. Here the CDR3 DNA reads TGCGCCAGCAGCTTGGGTCTTTACGGACAGGGAGTGGAACCCCTCCACTTT.

The V gene is TRBV10-2, the J gene TRBJ2-7; possible D gene TRBD2, 5 bases. CDR1 is WSHSY, CDR2 SAAADI, per germline. With 4 bases removed from V and 3 bases from J, the gap between germline ends came to 7 bases. The CDR3 spans 12 residues. For the CDR3, the DNA is TGCGCCAGCAGTGGGACTGGCTACGAGCAGTACTTC. It is translated as CASSGTGYEQYF.

This chain connects TRBV5-1 to TRBJ2-2, with a possible D match to TRBD2 (6 bases). Germline V gene lookup returns CDR1 SGHRS and CDR2 YFSETQ. Trimming removed 0 bases at V and 2 bases at J, with 20 bases between. The CDR3 is made up of 19 amino acids. DNA of the CDR3: TGCGCCAGCAGCTTGGGGCGGGACTCCGAGCTTTCCAACACCGGGGAGCTGTTTTTT. Amino acid sequence: CASSLGRDSELSNTGELFF.

The chain has TRBV28 and TRBJ2-7, with D tentatively TRBD1 (6 bases). Trimming stripped 3 bases from V and 2 bases from J, with 11 bases between. This CDR3 contains 14 residues. Germline values: CDR1 MDHEN, CDR2 SYDVKM. CDR3 DNA sequence: TGTGCCAGCAGTTTTAACAGGGTAACCTACGAGCAGTACTTC. Its protein is CASSFNRVTYEQYF.

The V call is TRBV9, the J call TRBJ2-1; perhaps TRBD1 as D (6 bases). The ends were cut back, 1 base at V and 5 bases at J, with 10 bases in the middle. The CDR3 consists of 14 residues. Germline V CDR1 and CDR2: SGDLS, YYNGEE. The CDR3 loop reads CASSVRTDDNEQFF. DNA for the CDR3: TGTGCCAGCAGCGTAAGGACAGATGACAATGAGCAGTTCTTC.

The rearrangement links TRBV29-1 to TRBJ2-2; 7 nucleotides agree with TRBD2. Germline CDR1 is SQVTM and CDR2 is ANQGSEA. With 8 bases clipped from V and 3 bases from J, the junction kept 24 bases outside the gene matches. The CDR3 totals 19 residues. The CDR3 reads CSTQGVAGTMTKDTGELFF. In DNA, the CDR3 is TGCAGCACCCAAGGGGTAGCGGGTACGATGACAAAGGACACCGGGGAGCTGTTTTTT.

The rearrangement joins TRBV29-1 to TRBJ2-3, with D possibly matching TRBD2 (6 bases). V gave up 6 bases and J gave up 4 bases, with 11 bases separating them. The CDR3 totals 12 residues. Per the germline V gene, CDR1 is SQVTM and CDR2 is ANQGSEA. In nucleotides, the CDR3 is TGCAGCGTCAAACTAGCCGCAGATACGCAGTATTTT. Translation gives CSVKLAADTQYF.

About this clone itself: The sample contains more than one DNA sequence encoding this CDR3. The gene calls are TRBV7-9 and TRBJ1-6, with 7 bases that match TRBD1. Looked up from germline, CDR1 is SEHNR and CDR2 is FQNEAQ (reference sequence). Trimming at V came to 5 bases and at J to 6 bases, leaving 4 bases not matched to a gene. The CDR3 is 14 residues long. CDR3 in DNA: TGTGCCAGCAGCCCGGGACAGTCTAATTCACCCCTCCACTTT. Encoded protein: CASSPGQSNSPLHF.

Here the CDR3 DNA reads TGTGCCAGCAGATTTAGCGGGGCGCGCACAGATACGCAGTATTTT. This gives the protein CASRFSGARTDTQYF. The chain has TRBV6-5 and TRBJ2-3, with 8 bases matching TRBD2. The CDR3 spans 15 residues. From germline, CDR1 is MNHEY and CDR2 SVGAGI. V dropped 6 bases and J dropped 1; count of bases not matched to a gene: 6.

The chain couples TRBV28 to TRBJ2-1, with 11 nucleotides matching TRBD2. Germline CDR1 MDHEN, CDR2 SYDVKM. This CDR3 is built from 15 residues. Trimming at V came to 4 bases and at J to 4 bases, leaving 3 bases not matched to a gene. CDR3 sequence (DNA): TGTGCCAGCAGTTCTAGCGGGAGGAGGTACAATGAGCAGTTCTTC. Encoded protein: CASSSSGRRYNEQFF.

The chain uses TRBV5-1 and TRBJ2-1, with a possible D match to TRBD2 (6 bases). The germline V gene has CDR1 SGHRS and CDR2 YFSETQ. Trimming took off 4 bases at V and 2 bases at J, with 16 bases between the two ends. The CDR3 runs to 16 residues. The CDR3 coding sequence is TGCGCCAGCAGCACGTCCAAGAGCGGGCCCTACAATGAGCAGTTCTTC. Amino acid sequence: CASSTSKSGPYNEQFF.